The clone carrying this TCR beta chain has a handful of counts. This specimen belongs to a study of blood T cell repertoires in COVID-19. The overall study: From the United States, Italy and Spain came samples of acute and convalescent COVID-19. The cDNA or gDNA used as material had been derived from T cells, B-cell-depleted T cells, or PBMCs.

After removal of 5 bases from V and 1 base from J, the junction contained 13 bases not matched to a gene. The CDR3 length is 19 residues. The germline gives CDR1 KGHDR, CDR2 SFDVKD. Per the authors' pipeline: Amplifying reference gene primers gave estimates of nucleated cell counts. Libraries were prepared by immunoSEQ multiplex PCR; TCRdb keeps only in-frame clonotypes and omits some of them. V, J and clone size are taken as reported in that table, and D and trimming were inferred from the DNA itself. Here the sample spans tens of thousands of clones, about 89% being singletons. V is TRBV24-1 and J is TRBJ1-2; 12 positions agree with TRBD1. This sequence was found in a human donor in a cohort sampled during active COVID-19. The sample consisted of peripheral blood. The CDR3 sequence is CATSGASGTGGWVNYGYTF. The CDR3 DNA is TGTGCCACCAGTGGTGCCTCCGGGACAGGGGGCTGGGTTAACTATGGCTACACCTTC.